These 6 T cell receptor beta chains share one sample of origin, sequenced in a study of cytomegalovirus exposure and HLA in healthy donors. Primers included in the PCR were 60 Vbeta and 13 Jbeta primers. TCRdb's copy holds only in-frame clones and misses some; the assay was immunoSEQ multiplex PCR. The sample contains about 130,000 clones, roughly three quarters of which appear only once. Sequencing input: PBMCs. The origin of the receptors is a woman in her 30s in good health and CMV-seronegative.

This clone was observed a handful of times. The gene calls are TRBV19 and TRBJ2-7; D is perhaps TRBD2 (7 bases). The ends were cut back, 7 bases at V and 2 bases at J, with 21 bases in the middle. The CDR3 is 16 amino acids. From germline, CDR1 is LNHDA and CDR2 SQIVND (reference sequence). This CDR3 reads CASTKRGGASTYEQYF. The CDR3 DNA sequence: TGTGCCAGTACAAAAAGGGGGGGCGCGTCAACCTACGAGCAGTACTTC.

V gene TRBV30 combines with J gene TRBJ2-5, with a tentative D call TRBD1 (5 bases). Trimming took 4 bases from V and 1 from J, leaving 10 bases between them. Germline CDR1 GTSNPN, CDR2 SVGIG (reference sequence). CDR3 length: 13 residues. The CDR3 region has the DNA TGTGCCTGGAAGGGGCAGCCCCAAGAGACCCAGTACTTC. This sequence encodes CAWKGQPQETQYF.

This clone was observed a handful of times. The chain recombines TRBV27 with TRBJ2-5; 11 bases are shared with TRBD2. Germline V gene lookup returns CDR1 MNHEY and CDR2 SMNVEV (reference sequence). There are 16 residues in the CDR3. The trim removed 7 bases at V and 4 bases at J, leaving 11 bases unmatched. The CDR3 DNA sequence: TGTGCCAGCACCCCGACTAGCGGGATGCCCGTAGAGACCCAGTACTTC. Its protein is CASTPTSGMPVETQYF.

The V call is TRBV18, the J call TRBJ1-5; D not certain. The length of the CDR3 is 17 residues. Germline-derived CDR1 and CDR2 are KGHSH and LQKENI. Trimming removed 6 bases from V and 4 bases from J, with 22 bases in between. As DNA, the CDR3 is TGTGCCAGCTCGCCCCTGCCCTCTCTGGCGGGAAATCAGCCCCAGCATTTT. Translation gives CASSPLPSLAGNQPQHF.

The V gene is TRBV7-2, the J gene TRBJ2-7, with D maybe TRBD2 (7 bases). V was pared by 5 bases and J by 5 bases, with 19 bases between. CDR1 is SGHTA, CDR2 FQGNSA, per germline. The CDR3 totals 15 residues. The CDR3 reads CASSPPGGGLHEQYF. The CDR3 DNA reads TGTGCCAGCAGCCCCCCGGGGGGCGGATTACACGAGCAGTACTTC.

In this sample, this clone turned up once. The chain combines TRBV11-3 with TRBJ2-5; D is perhaps TRBD2 (5 bases). The CDR3 totals 15 residues. V was pared by 5 bases and J by 5 bases, with 18 bases between. Germline V gives CDR1 SGHNT, CDR2 YENEEA. Here the CDR3 DNA reads TGTGCCAGCAGCCGGGGAATAGGGATGGGGGAGACCCAGTACTTC. Translated, it gives CASSRGIGMGETQYF. The variable domain in full, with the rest retrieved from reference TRBV11-3 and TRBJ2-5, is EAGVVQSPRYKIIEKKQPVAFWCNPISGHNTLYWYLQNLGQGPELLIRYENEEAVDDSQLPKDRFSAERLKGVDSTLKIQPAELGDSAVYLCASSRGIGMGETQYFGPGTRLLVL.